The source of this T cell receptor beta chain is a study of identical twins. A note on this clonotype: No antigen is known for it.

Study-wide results and caveats: It was possible that invariant MAIT and iNKT cells partly confounded the zero-insertion analyses. The more abundant beta clonotypes in cord blood had fewer insertions, and memory repertoires did not show this.

The CDR3 is made up of 17 amino acids. Trimming at V came to 5 bases and at J to 1 base, leaving 7 bases not matched to a gene. TCRdb itself ran the 5' RACE reads through MiXCR, one entry per CDR3 protein. This table holds approximately 530,000 distinct CDR3 sequences, 20% to 25% found once. These sequences were also reported in another study, on yellow fever vaccine responses in identical twins.

The rearrangement links TRBV12-3 or TRBV12-4 to TRBJ2-1; 11 nucleotides line up with TRBD2. Sequenced sample: CD4+ T cells sorted from blood. This TCR was sampled from a woman aged 18-35 years in good health. The CDR3 DNA reads as TGTGCCAGCAGTCACCCCAGACTAGCGGGATCCTACAATGAGCAGTTCTTC. This codes for CASSHPRLAGSYNEQFF.